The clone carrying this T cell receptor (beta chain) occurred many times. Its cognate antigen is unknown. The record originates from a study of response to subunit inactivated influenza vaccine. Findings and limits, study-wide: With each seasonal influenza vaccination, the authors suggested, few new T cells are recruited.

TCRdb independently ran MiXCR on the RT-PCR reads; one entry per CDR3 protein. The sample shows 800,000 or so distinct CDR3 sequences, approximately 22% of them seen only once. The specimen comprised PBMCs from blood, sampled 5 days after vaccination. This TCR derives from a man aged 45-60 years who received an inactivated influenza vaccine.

CDR3 in DNA: TGTGCCAGCAGTTACCCTAATCCCGGACAGGGGACTTTTATTCAGTACTTC. Translating it yields CASSYPNPGQGTFIQYF. This rearrangement joins TRBV6-5 to TRBJ2-4; 9 positions match TRBD1. The V and J ends lost 2 bases and 10 bases, in that order; junction bases with no gene match: 15. Germline V gives CDR1 MNHEY, CDR2 SVGAGI. This CDR3 has 17 residues.